This TCR beta chain appears in the sequencing data of a study of T cell responses to AZD1222 COVID-19 vaccine. General study points: Clonal diversity may have been underestimated in mostly white British donors. The number of AZD1222 recipients seropositive at baseline was only 5 to 7. Per reports, nearly half of all spike-specific TCRs target regions that are unmutated in variants.

Some clones are missing from TCRdb's copy, which holds only in-frame ones; the method was immunoSEQ multiplex PCR. Of about 150,000 clones in the sample, around 90% are singletons; the top ten hold approximately 1.5%. From germline, CDR1 is SGHAT and CDR2 FQNNGV. The CDR3 is made up of 13 amino acids. Trimming took off 2 bases at V and 7 bases at J, with 11 bases between the two ends. About this clone: Its antigen remains unknown.

The rearrangement links TRBV11-2 to TRBJ1-1; D possibly corresponds to TRBD1 (5 bases). The sample consisted of peripheral blood, taken on day 0 of AZD1222 vaccination. The sequence was collected from an adult in good health. The CDR3: CASSLSGTSEAFF. CDR3 in DNA: TGTGCCAGCAGCTTAAGTGGGACCAGTGAAGCTTTCTTT. The variable domain in full, completed from reference TRBV11-2 and TRBJ1-1, reads EAGVAQSPRYKIIEKRQSVAFWCNPISGHATLYWYQQILGQGPKLLIQFQNNGVVDDSQLPKDRFSAERLKGVDSTLKIQPAKLEDSAVYLCASSLSGTSEAFFGQGTRLTVV.